One sample yielded the 22 T cell receptor beta chains listed below, sequenced in a study of blood T cell repertoires in COVID-19. This table comes from immunoSEQ multiplex PCR, and its TCRdb copy is limited to in-frame clones, with some not included. The table includes 110,000 or so clones, about 85% detected once. The sequenced material came from peripheral blood. All receptors come from an older woman with COVID-19, enrolled during active disease.

The V call is TRBV12-3 or TRBV12-4, the J call TRBJ2-2; D might be TRBD1 (5 bases). The CDR3 extends over 13 amino acids. Trimming stripped 1 base from V and 7 bases from J, with 7 bases between. The CDR3 here is CASSLGGIGELFF. The CDR3 DNA sequence: TGTGCCAGCAGTTTAGGGGGCATCGGGGAGCTGTTTTTT.

This clone was recorded only once. V is TRBV5-1 and J is TRBJ1-3, with D uncertain. The V gene lost 0 bases and the J gene lost 3 bases, with 13 bases spanning the gap. The germline CDR1 and CDR2 sequences are SGHRS and YFSETQ. The length of the CDR3 is 16 residues. The CDR3 is CASSLDSGKGGNTIYF. The CDR3 DNA sequence: TGCGCCAGCAGCTTGGACTCGGGAAAGGGTGGAAACACCATATATTTT.

J is TRBJ2-5 and V is TRBV19, with 8 bases identical to TRBD2. Trimming removed 6 bases from V and 1 base from J; junction bases left unmatched: 7. CDR3 length equals 15 residues. In germline, CDR1 is LNHDA, CDR2 SQIVND (reference sequence). CDR3 DNA sequence: TGTGCCAGTAGCATTCCCGGGGGGGGCCAAGAGACCCAGTACTTC. The encoded protein is CASSIPGGGQETQYF.

The rearrangement uses TRBV21-1 and TRBJ2-5; the tabulated D call, TRBD1, remains unverified against the DNA. TRBV21-1 is a listed pseudogene. The CDR3 runs 15 residues. The chain's CDR3 is CASSTRTGRGETQYF. The CDR3 DNA reads TGTGCCAGCAGCACCCGGACAGGGCGGGGAGAGACCCAGTACTTC.

This chain links TRBV6-1 with TRBJ1-4; 10 bases are shared with TRBD1. Looked up from germline, CDR1 is MNHNS and CDR2 is SASEGT. The CDR3 runs to 15 residues. J was trimmed by 8 bases and V by 1 base; bases with no gene match: 4. The CDR3: CASSEGDRGQEKLFF. In nucleotides, the CDR3 is TGTGCCAGCAGTGAAGGGGACAGGGGTCAGGAAAAACTGTTTTTT.

The V call is TRBV16, the J call TRBJ2-2; no firm D call. The CDR3 totals 12 residues. The germline CDR1 and CDR2 sequences are KGHSY and FQNENV. The V gene lost 3 bases and the J gene lost 9 bases, with 8 bases spanning the gap. The CDR3 DNA follows: TGTGCCAGCAGCCAGACACCCAGGGAGCTGTTTTTT. It translates to CASSQTPRELFF.

This chain joins TRBV4-1 and TRBJ1-2, with D perhaps matching TRBD1 (5 bases). CDR1 and CDR2 (germline): MGHRA, YSYEKL. The CDR3 spans 14 residues. Trimming took off 0 bases at V and 6 bases at J, with 11 bases between the two ends. The CDR3 region has the DNA TGCGCCAGCAGCCAAGATCGACAGACCCATGGCTACACCTTC. As protein: CASSQDRQTHGYTF.

This sequence joins TRBV6-2 or TRBV6-3 and TRBJ1-5; 8 bases fit TRBD1. The V and J ends lost 6 bases and 7 bases, in that order; junction bases with no gene match: 8. CDR1 and CDR2 (germline): MNHEY, SVGEGT. The CDR3 sequence is 14 residues long. DNA for the CDR3: TGTGCCAGCAGCCTTGGACAGGGAGGGCAGCCCCAGCATTTT. Translated: CASSLGQGGQPQHF.

V usage is TRBV10-3 and J usage is TRBJ1-2; 9 bases agree with TRBD1. Germline trimming cut 0 bases from V and 6 bases from J; bases unmatched to any gene: 8. Germline V gene data show CDR1 as ENHRY and CDR2 as SYGVKD. The CDR3 sequence is 16 residues long. The CDR3 nucleotides are TGTGCCATCAGTGAGTCTAAAGGACAGGGGCTTCATGGCTACACCTTC. It encodes CAISESKGQGLHGYTF.

The chain carries TRBV24-1 and TRBJ1-5; 10 bases line up with TRBD1. CDR3 length: 13 amino acids. Germline assignment: CDR1 KGHDR and CDR2 SFDVKD. The ends lost 7 bases at V and 6 bases at J; junction bases unmatched: 2. CDR3 in DNA: TGTGCCACCAGCGGGACAGGGGTTCAGCCCCAGCATTTT. It translates to CATSGTGVQPQHF.

The CDR3 DNA is TGTGCCAGCAGCTTAGAGCTGCACGAGCAGTACTTC. It yields the protein CASSLELHEQYF. The rearrangement joins TRBV7-8 to TRBJ2-7; D uncertain. The length of the CDR3 is 12 residues. V lost 1 base, J lost 5 bases, and 6 bases lay in between. Germline loops: CDR1 SGHVS, CDR2 FQNEAQ.

The genes are TRBV18 and TRBJ1-5; 9 nucleotides align to TRBD1. Germline-derived CDR1 and CDR2 are KGHSH and LQKENI. The CDR3 is 15 residues long. V was clipped by 6 bases and J by 2 bases; unmatched bases: 5. The CDR3 DNA reads as TGTGCCAGCTCCCAGGACAGGGGTGGCAATCAGCCCCAGCATTTT. Protein: CASSQDRGGNQPQHF.

The CDR3 protein is CASSPPRQPQHF. CDR3 coding DNA: TGTGCCAGTAGTCCCCCGCGTCAGCCCCAGCATTTT. The chain uses TRBV19 and TRBJ1-5; D gene unclear. This CDR3 spans 12 amino acids. CDR1 and CDR2 from the germline V gene are LNHDA and SQIVND (reference sequence). The V and J ends lost 5 bases and 6 bases respectively, with 8 bases between them.

The chain combines TRBV28 with TRBJ1-2; D gene uncertain. V shed 5 bases and J shed 3 bases, with 13 bases lying between them. Germline V gene data show CDR1 as MDHEN and CDR2 as SYDVKM. There are 14 residues in the CDR3. The CDR3 DNA follows: TGTGCCAGCAGTCTAACCGGGGTGCACTATGGCTACACCTTC. Amino acids: CASSLTGVHYGYTF.

The V gene is TRBV5-5, the J gene TRBJ2-3; the D gene is possibly TRBD2 (6 bases). The V gene lost 0 bases and the J gene lost 1 base, with 9 bases spanning the gap. Germline V gene lookup returns CDR1 SGHKS and CDR2 YYEKEE (reference sequence). This CDR3 has 15 amino acids. CDR3 nucleotides: TGTGCCAGCAGCTTGGTTCCTAGCGGCACAGATACGCAGTATTTT. Translating gives CASSLVPSGTDTQYF.

This clone came up a few times. The CDR3 sequence: CASSDRQGTLYGYTF. In nucleotides, the CDR3 is TGTGCCAGCAGTGATCGACAGGGTACTTTGTATGGCTACACCTTC. The rearrangement links TRBV6-1 to TRBJ1-2, with 7 bases that match TRBD1. Germline CDR1 reads MNHNS; CDR2 reads SASEGT. V shed 3 bases and J 5 bases; nucleotides not matched to a gene: 9. CDR3 length equals 15 residues.

The gene calls are TRBV7-3 and TRBJ2-3; 7 bases line up with TRBD2. Germline V CDR1 and CDR2: SGHTA, FQGTGA. V shed 8 bases, J shed 5 bases, and the junction held 16 bases outside the gene matches. The CDR3 contains 16 residues. CDR3: CASGPLGEGLGDTQYF. CDR3 bases: TGTGCCAGCGGCCCTCTGGGGGAGGGCTTGGGAGATACGCAGTATTTT.

This rearrangement joins TRBV20-1 to TRBJ1-2; 7 bases are shared with TRBD1. Germline V CDR1 and CDR2: DFQATT, SNEGSKA (reference sequence). Germline trimming cut 5 bases from V and 8 bases from J; bases unmatched to any gene: 5. There are 11 residues in the CDR3. This chain's CDR3 is CSAPDREGYTF. The CDR3 DNA is TGCAGTGCTCCCGACAGGGAAGGCTACACCTTC.

The rearrangement uses TRBV6-2 or TRBV6-3 and TRBJ1-5, with 9 bases aligning to TRBD1. V was pared by 6 bases and J by 0 bases, with 9 bases of the junction left unmatched. The CDR3 is 17 amino acids. CDR1 MNHEY and CDR2 SVGEGT come from the germline V gene. DNA for the CDR3: TGTGCCAGCAGCCCAGGACAGGGGCGATATAGCAATCAGCCCCAGCATTTT. Protein sequence: CASSPGQGRYSNQPQHF.

The V call is TRBV7-9, the J call TRBJ2-1; a possible D gene is TRBD1 (6 bases). Germline V gives CDR1 SEHNR, CDR2 FQNEAQ (reference sequence). The length of the CDR3 is 15 residues. V was pared by 5 bases and J by 1 base, with 12 bases between. CDR3 sequence: CASSLRGNSYNEQFF. CDR3 nucleotides: TGTGCCAGCAGCCTTAGGGGGAATTCCTACAATGAGCAGTTCTTC.

This clone was seen a single time. The rearrangement joins TRBV7-6 to TRBJ2-2; 9 bases align to TRBD1. V was pared by 10 bases and J by 5 bases, with 11 bases of the junction left unmatched. The CDR3 consists of 15 residues. Germline CDR1 SGHVS, CDR2 FNYEAQ. The CDR3 loop is CATTTGQGGTGELFF. CDR3 sequence (DNA): TGTGCCACGACGACGGGACAGGGTGGGACCGGGGAGCTGTTTTTT. The full variable domain, completed using reference TRBV7-6 and TRBJ2-2, is GAGVSQSPRYKVTKRGQDVALRCDPISGHVSLYWYRQALGQGPEFLTYFNYEAQQDKSGLPNDRFSAERPEGSISTLTIQRTEQRDSAMYRCATTTGQGGTGELFFGEGSRLTVL.

CDR3 nucleotides: TGCGCCAGCAGCTTGACCCAGGGGGCTGACCTCCACTTT. Encoded protein: CASSLTQGADLHF. The chain carries TRBV5-1 and TRBJ1-6; 8 nucleotides agree with TRBD1. The germline gives CDR1 SGHRS, CDR2 YFSETQ. This CDR3 is built from 13 residues. V lost 1 base, J lost 15 bases, and 6 bases stayed unmatched.